The clone carrying this T cell receptor (beta chain) appeared once. Its antigen is not known. After constant-region reverse-primer amplification, full-length variable regions underwent semi-nested PCR with Nested Universal Primer A. TCRdb analysed the 5' RACE reads with MiXCR anew, one entry per CDR3 protein. Altogether approximately 10,000 distinct CDR3 sequences are present, around 25% being singletons, with the ten largest covering more than 2.5%. Tregs were sorted as CD4+CD25+CD127-/low cells. Germline V gene lookup returns CDR1 SQVTM and CDR2 ANQGSEA. The CDR3 loop spans 9 amino acids. The study's findings and limits: Larger-cohort validation covered only one TCR beta V-J rearrangement. Tumor memory CD4+ T cell TCR gene usage was found to cluster with blood and lymph node memory CD4+ cells and with lymph node naive CD4+ cells. Greatest tumor Treg TCR overlap was with tumor naive CD4+ cells.

This chain links TRBV29-1 with TRBJ2-5, with unresolved D. The sequencing sample was made of Tregs sorted from blood. The TCR was taken from a female donor with breast cancer. Written as DNA, the CDR3 is TGCAACGACTCCGAGACCCAGTACTTC. This codes for CNDSETQYF.